The 21 T cell receptor beta chains given below trace back to one sample, sequenced in a study of shared clonotypes between healthy human individuals. Sequencing used immunoSEQ multiplex PCR; TCRdb keeps in-frame clones, though not all of them. The sample records roughly 810,000 clones, just over 95% being singletons. CD45RO-negative CD8 cells positively selected for CCR7 made up the naive population, which excluded terminally differentiated effector memory CD45RA+ cells. The sample was naive CD8+ T cells sorted from blood. Source of these receptors: a young man in good health.

This sequence joins TRBV27 and TRBJ1-5; D is unresolved. CDR1 and CDR2 (germline): MNHEY, SMNVEV (reference sequence). The CDR3 consists of 14 residues. V was shortened by 0 bases and J by 4 bases, with 7 bases between the two germline ends. The CDR3 loop reads CASSLSYTNQPQHF. CDR3 DNA: TGTGCCAGCAGTTTATCATACACAAATCAGCCCCAGCATTTT.

The chain links TRBV7-6 to TRBJ2-1, with 10 positions matching TRBD1. The ends lost 2 bases at V and 8 bases at J; junction bases unmatched: 3. Germline CDR1 and CDR2: SGHVS and FNYEAQ. This CDR3 has 14 amino acids. The CDR3 is CASSLPGQGYEQFF. CDR3 nucleotide sequence: TGTGCCAGCAGCTTACCGGGACAGGGGTATGAGCAGTTCTTC.

This chain links TRBV2 with TRBJ2-3, with no clear D. The CDR3 has 12 residues. Germline loops: CDR1 SNHLY, CDR2 FYNNEI. V was pared by 6 bases and J by 2 bases, with 6 bases between. CDR3 protein: CASRRTTDTQYF. CDR3 nucleotide sequence: TGTGCCAGCAGAAGAACCACAGATACGCAGTATTTT.

This chain links TRBV9 with TRBJ2-3, with 8 bases lining up with TRBD1. Germline V gene data show CDR1 as SGDLS and CDR2 as YYNGEE. This CDR3 spans 15 amino acids. The junction had 5 bases not matched to a gene; V was cut back by 1 base and J by 4 bases. The CDR3 is CASSVQGAPADTQYF. CDR3 in DNA: TGTGCCAGCAGCGTACAGGGGGCGCCGGCAGATACGCAGTATTTT.

The chain couples TRBV30 to TRBJ2-5, with D hard to call. Per germline, CDR1 GTSNPN and CDR2 SVGIG (reference sequence). This CDR3 region has 10 residues. Trimming removed 3 bases at V and 2 bases at J, with 1 base between. The CDR3 loop reads CAWRQETQYF. The DNA of the CDR3 is TGTGCCTGGAGACAAGAGACCCAGTACTTC.

This clone was seen once. The chain couples TRBV27 to TRBJ2-7, with 8 bases lining up with TRBD1. CDR3 length equals 14 residues. Germline CDR1 is MNHEY and CDR2 is SMNVEV (reference sequence). The V gene end was trimmed by 4 bases and the J gene end by 2 bases; junction bases not matched to a gene: 4. CDR3 nucleotide sequence: TGTGCCAGCAGTTCTGACAGGGGTGCCTACGAGCAGTACTTC. Its protein product is CASSSDRGAYEQYF.

The chain uses TRBV20-1 and TRBJ1-2; D unresolved. CDR3 size: 10 residues. Per the germline V gene, CDR1 is DFQATT and CDR2 is SNEGSKA (reference sequence). The V gene lost 6 bases and the J gene lost 6 bases, with 8 bases spanning the gap. CDR3 coding DNA: TGCAGTGCCGAAGGGAATGGCTACACCTTC. Amino acids: CSAEGNGYTF.

The V gene is TRBV28, the J gene TRBJ1-2; D is undetermined. Trimming took off 7 bases at V and 4 bases at J, with 28 bases between the two ends. Germline CDR1 MDHEN, CDR2 SYDVKM. There are 18 residues in the CDR3. The CDR3 nucleotides are TGTGCCAGCACCACGTCCACGACATGGATTTCACATCCCTATGGCTACACCTTC. Encoded protein: CASTTSTTWISHPYGYTF.

The chain recombines TRBV28 with TRBJ2-7, with 8 bases that match TRBD1. The CDR3 has 15 residues. J lost 0 bases, V lost 6 bases, and 7 bases had no gene match. Germline V gives CDR1 MDHEN, CDR2 SYDVKM. In DNA form, the CDR3 reads TGTGCCAGCAGCCCCAGGGGGCTCAGCTCCTACGAGCAGTACTTC. This sequence encodes CASSPRGLSSYEQYF.

The chain uses TRBV6-1 and TRBJ2-7, with 7 bases lining up with TRBD2. Germline CDR1 reads MNHNS; CDR2 reads SASEGT. V lost 7 bases, J lost 3 bases, and 6 bases stayed unmatched. CDR3 size: 13 residues. The DNA of the CDR3 is TGTGCCAGCACCGAAGGACTAGTCTACGAGCAGTACTTC. It is translated as CASTEGLVYEQYF.

The CDR3 loop reads CASSLWGLASEQYF. The CDR3 nucleotides are TGTGCCAGCAGTTTATGGGGACTAGCGAGCGAGCAGTACTTC. The J gene is TRBJ2-7, the V gene TRBV28; 10 bases map to TRBD2. In germline, CDR1 is MDHEN, CDR2 SYDVKM. The CDR3 has 14 amino acids. The ends lost 0 bases at V and 6 bases at J; junction bases unmatched: 2.

The rearrangement links TRBV7-9 to TRBJ2-7; the D call may be TRBD1 or TRBD2 (6 bases each). The V end lost 1 base, the J end lost 2 bases, and 12 bases lay between the germline ends. This CDR3 is 15 amino acids long. Looked up from germline, CDR1 is SEHNR and CDR2 is FQNEAQ (reference sequence). CDR3 amino acids: CASSLVGGNPYEQYF. The DNA for the CDR3 is TGTGCCAGCAGCTTAGTAGGGGGGAACCCCTACGAGCAGTACTTC.

The chain uses TRBV29-1 and TRBJ2-1; the D is unclear. In germline, CDR1 is SQVTM, CDR2 ANQGSEA. This CDR3 region has 11 residues. Deletions cut 4 bases from V and 6 bases from J, with 7 bases between. The CDR3 loop is CSVGGFNEQFF. CDR3 in DNA: TGCAGCGTTGGTGGATTCAATGAGCAGTTCTTC.

The chain uses TRBV4-1 and TRBJ2-3; D is undetermined. CDR3 length: 15 amino acids. Trimming took 1 base from V and 0 from J, leaving 8 bases between them. Germline V gene data show CDR1 as MGHRA and CDR2 as YSYEKL. The chain's CDR3 is CASSQGLYSTDTQYF. The CDR3 DNA sequence: TGCGCCAGCAGCCAAGGCTTATACAGCACAGATACGCAGTATTTT.

The chain has TRBV19 and TRBJ2-1, with 12 bases lining up with TRBD2. CDR1 and CDR2 from the germline V gene are LNHDA and SQIVND (reference sequence). The ends lost 5 bases at V and 6 bases at J; junction bases unmatched: 5. The CDR3 has 15 amino acids. The CDR3 DNA sequence: TGTGCCAGTAGTGTGACTAGCGGGAGTGGCAATGAGCAGTTCTTC. Amino acid sequence: CASSVTSGSGNEQFF.

The chain recombines TRBV7-8 with TRBJ2-3; D might be TRBD2 (6 bases). The germline CDR1 and CDR2 sequences are SGHVS and FQNEAQ. The germline V and J ends were trimmed by 2 bases and 0 bases, with 18 bases remaining between them. The CDR3 loop spans 18 amino acids. The CDR3 sequence: CASSLTTSSATSTDTQYF. In DNA form, the CDR3 reads TGTGCCAGCAGCTTAACTACATCTAGCGCCACTAGCACAGATACGCAGTATTTT.

The rearrangement links TRBV7-6 to TRBJ1-4, with a possible D match to TRBD1 (5 bases). Germline V gene lookup returns CDR1 SGHVS and CDR2 FNYEAQ. Trimming removed 4 bases from V and 7 bases from J, with 16 bases in between. The length of the CDR3 is 15 residues. The CDR3 nucleotides are TGTGCCAGCAGCTCGACCGGGCTGGGGGGTGAAAAACTGTTTTTT. The encoded protein is CASSSTGLGGEKLFF.

The chain couples TRBV10-3 to TRBJ1-1, with D perhaps TRBD1 (6 bases). V was cut by 6 bases and J by 3 bases, with 14 bases left in between. CDR3 size: 14 residues. Germline assignment: CDR1 ENHRY and CDR2 SYGVKD. In DNA, the CDR3 is TGTGCCATCAGCCTCCGGGACACCTACACTGAAGCTTTCTTT. As protein: CAISLRDTYTEAFF.

The chain has TRBV4-1 and TRBJ2-3; 12 bases align to TRBD2. Germline CDR1 and CDR2: MGHRA and YSYEKL. J lost 0 bases, V lost 5 bases, and 6 bases had no gene match. CDR3 length: 17 amino acids. DNA of the CDR3: TGCGCCAGCAGCAACACCGGGACTAGCGGGAGCACAGATACGCAGTATTTT. Amino acid sequence: CASSNTGTSGSTDTQYF.

The chain has TRBV21-1 and TRBJ2-7; the tabulated D call, TRBD2, remains unverified against the DNA. TRBV21-1 is a documented pseudogene. This CDR3 has 14 residues. The CDR3 loop reads CASRRRGLTYEQYF. The DNA of the CDR3 is TGTGCCAGCCGAAGGCGGGGGCTTACATACGAGCAGTACTTC.

The rearrangement uses TRBV7-6 and TRBJ2-7; a possible D gene is TRBD2 (6 bases). Germline V CDR1 and CDR2: SGHVS, FNYEAQ. The CDR3 runs to 13 residues. The V gene lost 1 base and the J gene lost 6 bases, with 10 bases spanning the gap. CDR3 in amino acids: CASSLGLDSEQYF. The CDR3 DNA sequence: TGTGCCAGCAGCTTAGGACTAGATAGCGAGCAGTACTTC.